The rows below give T cell receptor beta chains drawn from one sample of a study of CD8 T cells in ankylosing spondylitis. TCRdb passed the 5' RACE reads through MiXCR, listing each CDR3 protein once. Here the sample spans 250,000 to 300,000 distinct CDR3 sequences, 15% to 20% being singletons. The sample was blood, either unsorted or a sorted T cell fraction (not recorded which). The receptors come from a male donor with ankylosing spondylitis or in good health (not recorded which). Each CDR3 is given with its conserved first and last residue. Each record gives: D gene, J gene, V gene, clone size, CDR3 protein, CDR3 DNA. A D gene is named only where the DNA matches it firmly. Only some rows state a clone size, as once, few, many or a class for expanded clones.

TRBD1 TRBJ1-5 TRBV4-2 many CASSQEQGALQPQHF TGTGCCAGCAGCCAGGAACAGGGGGCTCTTCAGCCCCAGCATTTT
TRBD1 TRBJ2-7 TRBV2 . CASSGTGVLTHEQYF TGTGCCAGCAGTGGGACAGGGGTTCTCACCCACGAGCAGTACTTC
. TRBJ1-1 TRBV15 . CATSRLHVGDHTEAFF TGTGCCACCAGCAGACTCCACGTAGGGGACCACACTGAAGCTTTCTTT
. TRBJ2-5 TRBV5-1 . CASEEGQSLETQYF TGCGCCAGCGAGGAAGGACAGAGTCTAGAGACCCAGTACTTC
. TRBJ2-5 TRBV7-9 few CASSSTETQYF TGTGCCAGCAGCTCTACAGAGACCCAGTACTTC
. TRBJ2-3 TRBV11-2 . CASSLTGVPTDTQYF TGTGCCAGCAGCCTAACCGGGGTCCCGACAGATACGCAGTATTTT
TRBD1 TRBJ2-7 TRBV11-2 . CASSWTGTIYEQYF TGTGCCAGCAGCTGGACAGGGACAATCTACGAGCAGTACTTC
TRBD2 TRBJ2-7 TRBV11-2 . CASTGLAGNYEQYF TGTGCCAGCACAGGACTAGCGGGGAACTACGAGCAGTACTTC
. TRBJ2-5 TRBV7-2 . CASSLFTWGETQYF TGTGCCAGCAGCTTATTCACCTGGGGGGAGACCCAGTACTTC
TRBD1 TRBJ2-3 TRBV3-1 . CASSQASRTGKATDTQYF TGTGCCAGCAGCCAGGCGAGCCGGACAGGGAAGGCCACAGATACGCAGTATTTT
. TRBJ2-1 TRBV7-9 . CASSYRIEQFF TGTGCCAGCAGCTACAGGATTGAGCAGTTCTTC
TRBD1 TRBJ1-3 TRBV9 few CASSVLTGGTGNTIYF TGTGCCAGCAGCGTACTAACAGGGGGGACTGGAAACACCATATATTTT
. TRBJ2-3 TRBV10-3 . CASTGWDNTDTQYF TGTGCTAGCACGGGGTGGGATAACACAGATACGCAGTATTTT
TRBD1 TRBJ2-5 TRBV25-1 once CASSQDRWDRGDQETQYF TGTGCCAGCAGTCAAGACCGCTGGGACAGGGGTGACCAAGAGACCCAGTACTTC
. TRBJ2-5 TRBV4-1 . CASSHSSPGLLETQYF TGCGCCAGCAGCCATTCGTCGCCGGGTTTGTTGGAGACCCAGTACTTC